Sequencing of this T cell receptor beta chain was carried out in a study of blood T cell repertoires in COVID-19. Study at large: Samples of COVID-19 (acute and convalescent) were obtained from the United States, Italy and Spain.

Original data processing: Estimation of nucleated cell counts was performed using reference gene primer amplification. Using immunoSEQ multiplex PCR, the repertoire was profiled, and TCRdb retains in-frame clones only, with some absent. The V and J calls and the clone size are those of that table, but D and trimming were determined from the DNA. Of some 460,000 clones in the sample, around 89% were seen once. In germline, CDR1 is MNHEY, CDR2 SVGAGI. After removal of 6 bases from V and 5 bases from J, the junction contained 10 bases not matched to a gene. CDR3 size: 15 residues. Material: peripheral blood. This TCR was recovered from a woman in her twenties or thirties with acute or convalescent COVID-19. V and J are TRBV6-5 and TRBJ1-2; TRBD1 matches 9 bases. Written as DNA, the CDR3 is TGTGCCAGCAGCCTTGGACAGGGGATAGGATATGGCTACACCTTC. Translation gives CASSLGQGIGYGYTF.